This TCR beta chain was sequenced for a study of blood T cell repertoires in COVID-19. On the study more broadly: Samples of COVID-19 (acute and convalescent) were obtained from the United States, Italy and Spain. The analysed material was cDNA or gDNA that came from T cells, B-cell-depleted T cells, or PBMCs.

Germline CDR1 reads LNHDA; CDR2 reads SQIVND (reference sequence). Trimming removed 2 bases from V and 5 bases from J, with 15 bases in between. This CDR3 is built from 15 residues. Authors' methods: Amplified reference gene primers provided the basis for estimating nucleated cell counts. Generated by immunoSEQ multiplex PCR, the TCRdb table keeps only in-frame clones and is missing some. D and trimming come from the DNA, and the V and J calls and clone size come from that table. The repertoire holds about 80,000 clones, with approximately 76% as singletons. This TCR was recovered from an older man with active or convalescent COVID-19. The chain joins TRBV19 to TRBJ1-1; TRBD1 is a possible D gene (6 bases). Sample: peripheral blood. This chain's CDR3 is CASSILGGRETEAFF. CDR3 DNA sequence: TGTGCCAGTAGTATACTGGGGGGGCGGGAAACTGAAGCTTTCTTT.